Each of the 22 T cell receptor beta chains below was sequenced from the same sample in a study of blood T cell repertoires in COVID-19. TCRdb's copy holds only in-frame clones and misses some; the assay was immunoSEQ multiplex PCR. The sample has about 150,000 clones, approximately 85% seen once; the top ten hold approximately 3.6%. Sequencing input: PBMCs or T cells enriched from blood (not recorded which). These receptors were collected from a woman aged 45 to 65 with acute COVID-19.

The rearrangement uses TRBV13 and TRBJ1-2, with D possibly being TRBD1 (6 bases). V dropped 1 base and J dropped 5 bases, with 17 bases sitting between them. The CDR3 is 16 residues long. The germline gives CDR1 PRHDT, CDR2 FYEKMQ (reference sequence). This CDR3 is CASSLALNRAKYGYTF. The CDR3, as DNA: TGTGCCAGCAGCTTAGCCCTCAACAGGGCGAAGTATGGCTACACCTTC.

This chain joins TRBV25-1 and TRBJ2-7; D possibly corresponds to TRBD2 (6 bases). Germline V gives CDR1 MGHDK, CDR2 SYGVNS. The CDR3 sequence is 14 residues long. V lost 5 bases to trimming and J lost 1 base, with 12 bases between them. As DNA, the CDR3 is TGTGCCAGCAGTAGGAGGGGCAGTTCCTACGAGCAGTACTTC. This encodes CASSRRGSSYEQYF.

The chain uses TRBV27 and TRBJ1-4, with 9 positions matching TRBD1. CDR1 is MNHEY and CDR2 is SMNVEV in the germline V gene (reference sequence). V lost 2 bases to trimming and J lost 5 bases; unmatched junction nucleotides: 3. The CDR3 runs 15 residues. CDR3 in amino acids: CASSLGGTGNEKLFF. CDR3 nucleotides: TGTGCCAGCAGTTTAGGCGGGACAGGGAATGAAAAACTGTTTTTT.

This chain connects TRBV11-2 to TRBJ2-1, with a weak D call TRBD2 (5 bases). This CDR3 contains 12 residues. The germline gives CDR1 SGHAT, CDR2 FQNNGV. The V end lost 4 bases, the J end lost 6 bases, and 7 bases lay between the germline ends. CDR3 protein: CASSSRGNEQFF. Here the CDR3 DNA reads TGTGCCAGCAGCTCCCGGGGCAATGAGCAGTTCTTC.

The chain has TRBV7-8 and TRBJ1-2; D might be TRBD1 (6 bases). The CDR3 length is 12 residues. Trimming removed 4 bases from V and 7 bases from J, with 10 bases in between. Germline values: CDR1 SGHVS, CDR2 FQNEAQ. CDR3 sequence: CASSSQGVGYTF. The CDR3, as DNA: TGTGCCAGCAGCTCACAGGGTGTTGGCTACACCTTC.

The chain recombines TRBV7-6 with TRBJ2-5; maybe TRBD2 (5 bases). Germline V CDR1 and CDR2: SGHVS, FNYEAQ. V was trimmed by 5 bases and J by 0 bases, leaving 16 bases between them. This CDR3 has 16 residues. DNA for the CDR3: TGTGCCAGCAGCCCGCAAGAAGGCGGGTACCAAGAGACCCAGTACTTC. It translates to CASSPQEGGYQETQYF. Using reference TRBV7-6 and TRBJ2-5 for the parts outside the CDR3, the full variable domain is GAGVSQSPRYKVTKRGQDVALRCDPISGHVSLYWYRQALGQGPEFLTYFNYEAQQDKSGLPNDRFSAERPEGSISTLTIQRTEQRDSAMYRCASSPQEGGYQETQYFGPGTRLLVL.

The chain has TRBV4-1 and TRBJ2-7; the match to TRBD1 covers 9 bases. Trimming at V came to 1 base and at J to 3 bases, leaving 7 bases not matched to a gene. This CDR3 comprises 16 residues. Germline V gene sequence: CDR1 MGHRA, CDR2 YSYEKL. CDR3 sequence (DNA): TGCGCCAGCAGCCAAGTAAAAGGGACAGGGCACTACGAGCAGTACTTC. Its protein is CASSQVKGTGHYEQYF.

CDR3 sequence: CASSTRDRDRQPQHF. CDR3 coding DNA: TGTGCCAGTAGTACAAGGGACAGGGATAGACAGCCCCAGCATTTT. The J gene is TRBJ1-5, the V gene TRBV19; 9 nucleotides match TRBD1. This CDR3 comprises 15 residues. Germline lookup yields CDR1 LNHDA and CDR2 SQIVND (reference sequence). With V trimmed by 4 bases and J by 7 bases, 8 bases remained unmatched.

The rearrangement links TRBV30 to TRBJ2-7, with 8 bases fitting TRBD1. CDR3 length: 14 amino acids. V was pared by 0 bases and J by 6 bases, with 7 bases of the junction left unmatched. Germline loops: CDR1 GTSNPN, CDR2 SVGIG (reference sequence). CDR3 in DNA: TGTGCCTGGAGTGTACTCGGACAGGGATCCGAGCAGTACTTC. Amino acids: CAWSVLGQGSEQYF.

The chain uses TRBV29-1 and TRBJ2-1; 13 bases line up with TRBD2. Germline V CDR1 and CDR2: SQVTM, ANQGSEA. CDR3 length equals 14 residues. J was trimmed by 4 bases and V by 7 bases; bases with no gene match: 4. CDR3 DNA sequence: TGCAGCGGTCAACTAGCGGGAGGGTACAATGAGCAGTTCTTC. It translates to CSGQLAGGYNEQFF.

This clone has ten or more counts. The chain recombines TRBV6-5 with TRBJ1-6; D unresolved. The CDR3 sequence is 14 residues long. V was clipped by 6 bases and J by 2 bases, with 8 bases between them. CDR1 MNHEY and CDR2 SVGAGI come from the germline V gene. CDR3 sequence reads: CASSAGPYNSPLHF. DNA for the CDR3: TGTGCCAGCAGCGCTGGGCCCTATAATTCACCCCTCCACTTT.

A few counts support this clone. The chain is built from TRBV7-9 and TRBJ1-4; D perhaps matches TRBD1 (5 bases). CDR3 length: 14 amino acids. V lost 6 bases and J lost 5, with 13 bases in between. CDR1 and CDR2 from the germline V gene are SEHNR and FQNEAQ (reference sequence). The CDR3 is CASSQGDGNEKLFF. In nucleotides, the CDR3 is TGTGCCAGCAGTCAAGGGGATGGGAATGAAAAACTGTTTTTT.

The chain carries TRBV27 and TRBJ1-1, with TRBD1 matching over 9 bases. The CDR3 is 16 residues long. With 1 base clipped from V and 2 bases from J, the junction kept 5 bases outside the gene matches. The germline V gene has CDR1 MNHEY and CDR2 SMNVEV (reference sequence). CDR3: CASSLLPGQGNTEAFF. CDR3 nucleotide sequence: TGTGCCAGCAGTTTATTACCGGGACAGGGAAACACTGAAGCTTTCTTT.

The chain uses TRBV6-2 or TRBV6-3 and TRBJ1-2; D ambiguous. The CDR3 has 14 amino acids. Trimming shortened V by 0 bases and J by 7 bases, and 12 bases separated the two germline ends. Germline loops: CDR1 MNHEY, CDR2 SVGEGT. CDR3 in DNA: TGTGCCAGCAGTTACTCGACATCCTCCAGTGGCTACACCTTC. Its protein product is CASSYSTSSSGYTF.

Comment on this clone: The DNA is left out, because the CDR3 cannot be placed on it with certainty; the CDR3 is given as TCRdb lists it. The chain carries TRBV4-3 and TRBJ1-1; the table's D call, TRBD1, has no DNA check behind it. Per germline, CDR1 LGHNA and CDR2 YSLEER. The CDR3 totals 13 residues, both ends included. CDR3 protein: CASSQEVGRGTFF.

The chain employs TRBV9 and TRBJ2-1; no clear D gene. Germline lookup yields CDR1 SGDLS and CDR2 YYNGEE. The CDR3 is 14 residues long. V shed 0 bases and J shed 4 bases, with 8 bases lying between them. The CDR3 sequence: CASSVVPQYNEQFF. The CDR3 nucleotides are TGTGCCAGCAGCGTAGTGCCCCAGTACAATGAGCAGTTCTTC.

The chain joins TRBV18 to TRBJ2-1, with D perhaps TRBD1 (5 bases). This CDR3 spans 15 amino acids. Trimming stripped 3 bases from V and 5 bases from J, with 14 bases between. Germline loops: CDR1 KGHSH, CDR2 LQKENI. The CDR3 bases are TGTGCCAGCTCACCGAAGGGGCGCGGCAACAATGAGCAGTTCTTC. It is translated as CASSPKGRGNNEQFF.

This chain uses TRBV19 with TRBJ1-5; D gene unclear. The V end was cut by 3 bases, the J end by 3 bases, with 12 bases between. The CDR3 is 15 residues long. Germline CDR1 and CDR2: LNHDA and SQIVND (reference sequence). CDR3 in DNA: TGTGCCAGTAGTATTATCGGACTGAACAATCAGCCCCAGCATTTT. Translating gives CASSIIGLNNQPQHF. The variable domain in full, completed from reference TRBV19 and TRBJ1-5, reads DGGITQSPKYLFRKEGQNVTLSCEQNLNHDAMYWYRQDPGQGLRLIYYSQIVNDFQKGDIAEGYSVSREKKESFPLTVTSAQKNPTAFYLCASSIIGLNNQPQHFGDGTRLSIL.

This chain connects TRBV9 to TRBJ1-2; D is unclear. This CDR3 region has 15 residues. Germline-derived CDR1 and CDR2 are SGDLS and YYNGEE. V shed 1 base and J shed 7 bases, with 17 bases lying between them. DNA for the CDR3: TGTGCCAGCAGCGTAAAACCCGCTAGGGAGCTTGGCTACACCTTC. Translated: CASSVKPARELGYTF.

For the CDR3, the DNA is TGTGCCAGCAGCCGCGGGACAGCCCAACTAGATACGCAGTATTTT. It is translated as CASSRGTAQLDTQYF. The chain uses TRBV7-8 and TRBJ2-3; TRBD1 might be the D (7 bases). Germline CDR1 and CDR2: SGHVS and FQNEAQ. There are 15 residues in the CDR3. Trimming cost V 5 bases and J 5 bases, with 17 bases left between them.

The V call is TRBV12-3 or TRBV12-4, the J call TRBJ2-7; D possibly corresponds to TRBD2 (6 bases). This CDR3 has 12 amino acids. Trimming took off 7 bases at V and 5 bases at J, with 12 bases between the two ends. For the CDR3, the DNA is TGTGCCAGCACCCGACTAGGAGACGAGCAGTACTTC. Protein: CASTRLGDEQYF.

Written as DNA, the CDR3 is TGTGCCAGCAGCCCTTTTTTTCGGACAGGGAGGAATGAAAAACTGTTTTTT. Amino acid sequence: CASSPFFRTGRNEKLFF. V and J are TRBV27 and TRBJ1-4, with TRBD1 matching 8 bases. This CDR3 is built from 17 residues. The junction had 14 bases not matched to a gene; V was cut back by 6 bases and J by 5 bases. From germline, CDR1 is MNHEY and CDR2 SMNVEV (reference sequence).